These T cell receptor beta chains were read from a single sample in a study of cytomegalovirus exposure and HLA in healthy donors. Measured with immunoSEQ multiplex PCR; TCRdb has only the in-frame clones, and not every one. This table holds 95,000 to 100,000 clones, around three quarters found once. Source material: PBMCs. Every receptor here comes from a man in his forties in good health and CMV-seronegative. The CDR3 runs from the conserved cysteine through the conserved F or W. The order of the fields is J gene, V gene, D gene, clone size, CDR3 protein, CDR3 DNA. The D gene is left open where the match is weak. Size values are once, few and many counts, or a class for expanded clones, and some rows have none.

>TRBJ2-2|TRBV7-9|.|.
CASSYFRGAGTGELFF
TGTGCCAGCAGCTATTTCAGGGGCGCGGGCACCGGGGAGCTGTTTTTT
>TRBJ2-2|TRBV7-3|TRBD1|.
CASSQQGASTGELFF
TGTGCCAGCAGCCAACAGGGGGCTAGCACCGGGGAGCTGTTTTTT
>TRBJ1-5|TRBV27|TRBD1|.
CASSSWTGSKQPQHF
TGTGCCAGCAGTTCCTGGACAGGGAGCAAACAGCCCCAGCATTTT
>TRBJ1-4|TRBV11-2|.|.
CASSLVQPEKLFF
TGTGCCAGCAGCTTAGTACAGCCTGAAAAACTGTTTTTT
>TRBJ2-1|TRBV11-3|TRBD2|.
CASSTRTSGGYDEQFF
TGTGCCAGCTCAACTAGGACTAGCGGGGGGTACGATGAGCAGTTCTTC
>TRBJ2-3|TRBV7-9|.|.
CSSSPTNPSTDTQYF
TGTTCCAGCAGCCCAACTAATCCTTCCACAGATACGCAGTATTTT
>TRBJ1-6|TRBV30|TRBD1|.
CAWSAQSEGARHSPLHF
TGTGCCTGGAGTGCCCAGTCTGAGGGGGCGCGGCATTCACCCCTCCACTTT
>TRBJ1-2|TRBV14|TRBD1|.
CASSHTGTGGPGGYTF
TGTGCCAGCAGCCATACCGGGACAGGGGGGCCCGGGGGCTACACCTTC
>TRBJ2-2|TRBV4-1|.|.
CASSPIAATNTGELFF
TGCGCCAGCAGCCCGATAGCGGCTACGAACACCGGGGAGCTGTTTTTT
>TRBJ2-4|TRBV12-5|.|once
CASGNRDIQYF
TGTGCTAGTGGAAACCGGGACATTCAGTACTTC
>TRBJ2-3|TRBV20-1|.|.
CSAGGADTQYF
TGCAGTGCGGGTGGAGCAGATACGCAGTATTTT
>TRBJ2-1|TRBV19|TRBD2|.
CATKTSGTRSYNEQFF
TGTGCCACCAAGACTAGCGGGACGCGCTCCTACAATGAGCAGTTCTTC
>TRBJ2-5|TRBV5-1|TRBD1|.
CASSWTGSTTQETQYF
TGCGCCAGCAGCTGGACAGGGAGCACCACCCAAGAGACCCAGTACTTC
>TRBJ1-6|TRBV7-2|.|.
CASSLDGNSPLHF
TGTGCCAGCAGCTTAGACGGGAATTCACCCCTCCACTTT
>TRBJ1-1|TRBV6-5|TRBD1|.
CASSTGVWTEAFF
TGTGCCAGCTCGACAGGGGTGTGGACTGAAGCTTTCTTT
>TRBJ1-5|TRBV6-6|TRBD1|.
CASTDGNRGREHF
TGTGCCAGCACTGACGGAAACAGGGGGCGCGAGCATTTT
>TRBJ1-2|TRBV5-1|TRBD1|.
CASSRPGQGAINGYTF
TGCGCCAGCAGCCGCCCTGGACAGGGGGCTATTAATGGCTACACCTTC
>TRBJ2-7|TRBV9|.|few
CASSLLDGGYEQYF
TGTGCCAGCAGCCTTCTGGACGGAGGCTACGAGCAGTACTTC
>TRBJ2-5|TRBV7-2|TRBD2|.
CASSPGLAGESQYF
TGTGCCAGCAGCCCAGGACTAGCGGGCGAGTCCCAGTACTTC
>TRBJ2-3|TRBV7-9|TRBD2|.
CASSPGTSGGKADTQYF
TGTGCCAGCAGCCCCGGGACTAGCGGGGGAAAGGCGGATACGCAGTATTTT
>TRBJ2-5|TRBV9|.|.
CASSADQGSGKTQYF
TGTGCCAGCAGCGCTGACCAGGGTTCTGGAAAGACCCAGTACTTC
>TRBJ1-2|TRBV29-1|.|.
CSVEESGLTF
TGCAGCGTTGAAGAGTCGGGTCTTACCTTC
>TRBJ2-7|TRBV18|TRBD1|.
CASSTGQGAIGYEQYF
TGTGCCAGCTCAACGGGACAGGGGGCGATTGGGTACGAGCAGTACTTC
>TRBJ2-2|TRBV4-1|TRBD1|few
CASSRGFRDRGRTGELFF
TGCGCCAGCAGCCGAGGGTTCCGGGACAGGGGGCGCACCGGGGAGCTGTTTTTT
>TRBJ1-2|TRBV6-5|.|.
CASSFSLTENYGYTF
TGTGCCAGCAGTTTCTCCCTGACGGAGAACTATGGCTACACCTTC
>TRBJ2-2|TRBV15|TRBD2|.
CATSRSLRAGVGTGELFF
TGTGCCACCAGCAGATCCCTCCGAGCGGGGGTGGGTACCGGGGAGCTGTTTTTT
>TRBJ1-3|TRBV6-5|.|.
CASSPRRDTIYF
TGTGCCAGCAGCCCGCGACGGGACACCATATATTTT
>TRBJ1-1|TRBV18|.|.
CASSNRVRTEAFF
TGTGCCAGCTCAAACAGGGTTCGCACTGAAGCTTTCTTT
>TRBJ2-1|TRBV19|TRBD2|.
CASGNSGGRTYNEQFF
TGTGCCAGTGGAAATAGCGGGGGGCGGACCTACAATGAGCAGTTCTTC
>TRBJ2-1|TRBV11-2|.|few
CASSFDSIDEQFF
TGTGCCAGCAGCTTCGACAGCATCGATGAGCAGTTCTTC
>TRBJ1-2|TRBV7-3|.|.
CASSPHVGRVDGYTF
TGTGCCAGCAGCCCCCACGTGGGCAGGGTAGATGGCTACACCTTC
>TRBJ1-1|TRBV7-9|TRBD1|.
CASSLTGENTEAFF
TGTGCCAGCAGCTTAACAGGGGAGAACACTGAAGCTTTCTTT
>TRBJ1-4|TRBV6-6|TRBD1|.
CASGPPGQGNEKLFF
TGTGCCAGCGGACCGCCGGGACAGGGGAATGAAAAACTGTTTTTT
>TRBJ1-1|TRBV18|TRBD1|.
CASSPGDRGAFF
TGTGCCAGCTCACCAGGGGACAGGGGAGCTTTCTTT
>TRBJ1-1|TRBV11-2|.|.
CASSSNPGSEAFF
TGTGCCAGCAGCTCTAACCCGGGTTCTGAAGCTTTCTTT
>TRBJ1-1|TRBV19|TRBD1|few
CASSIAGAGGIPFF
TGTGCCAGTAGTATAGCAGGCGCAGGGGGCATTCCTTTCTTT
>TRBJ1-1|TRBV2|TRBD1|.
CASNTDRGYEAFF
TGTGCCAGTAACACAGACAGGGGGTATGAAGCTTTCTTT
>TRBJ1-6|TRBV4-1|.|.
CASSQERGVYSPLHF
TGCGCCAGCAGCCAAGAGCGGGGAGTGTATTCACCCCTCCACTTT
>TRBJ1-2|TRBV19|.|.
CASSIPGQGGPTF
TGTGCCAGTAGTATCCCCGGACAAGGAGGGCCCACCTTC
>TRBJ1-2|TRBV25-1|.|few
CASSELVAGYTF
TGTGCCAGCAGTGAATTGGTGGCTGGCTACACCTTC
>TRBJ1-2|TRBV5-4|.|.
CACSNSLGGGANYGYTF
TGTGCCTGCTCGAATTCGCTAGGGGGGGGAGCTAACTATGGCTACACCTTC
>TRBJ1-2|TRBV7-2|TRBD1|.
CASSATGGPFYGYTF
TGTGCCAGCAGCGCAACAGGGGGCCCTTTCTATGGCTACACCTTC
>TRBJ1-5|TRBV25-1|.|.
CASSQGNGNQPQHF
TGTGCCAGCAGCCAGGGTAACGGCAATCAGCCCCAGCATTTT
>TRBJ1-5|TRBV19|.|medium-sized
CASRQTNQPQHF
TGTGCCAGCCGACAGACCAATCAGCCCCAGCATTTT
>TRBJ1-2|TRBV7-2|.|.
CASSFPGLYGYTF
TGTGCCAGCAGCTTTCCGGGTCTTTATGGCTACACCTTC
>TRBJ1-1|TRBV20-1|.|.
CSAPEGTEAFF
TGCAGTGCTCCGGAGGGCACTGAAGCTTTCTTT
>TRBJ2-2|TRBV19|TRBD2|.
CASSISGTSGYTGELFF
TGTGCCAGTAGTATCTCCGGGACTAGCGGTTACACCGGGGAGCTGTTTTTT
>TRBJ1-1|TRBV19|TRBD1|.
CASNREQGITEAFF
TGTGCCAGTAATCGGGAACAGGGGATCACTGAAGCTTTCTTT
>TRBJ2-3|TRBV6-4|.|.
CASSDQSTDTQYF
TGTGCCAGCAGTGACCAGAGCACAGATACGCAGTATTTT
>TRBJ2-2|TRBV6-5|TRBD1|few
CASRLGQGTGELFF
TGTGCCAGCAGGTTGGGACAGGGCACCGGGGAGCTGTTTTTT
>TRBJ1-1|TRBV19|.|.
CASSIWALNTEAFF
TGTGCCAGTAGTATATGGGCTCTGAACACTGAAGCTTTCTTT
>TRBJ1-2|TRBV4-1|.|once
CASSQVVTAYGYTF
TGCGCCAGCAGCCAGGTGGTAACAGCTTATGGCTACACCTTC
>TRBJ2-3|TRBV6-5|TRBD1|once
CASTQGAAGTDTQYF
TGTGCCAGCACCCAGGGGGCGGCGGGGACAGATACGCAGTATTTT
>TRBJ2-7|TRBV19|.|.
CASSPDNPPYEQYF
TGTGCCAGTAGCCCGGACAATCCCCCCTACGAGCAGTACTTC